This record covers a single TCR beta chain. The antigen remains undetermined. Caucasian adults living in Nashville, Tennessee, provided all samples. This entry comes from a study of shared clonotypes between healthy human individuals. Study-wide background: Aged 18 to 49, the donors were two women and three men. Findings of the study overall: It was only blood that was sampled, and tissue repertoires likely differ. Relative to memory subsets, naive subsets generally showed larger estimated richness.

TCRdb's copy holds only in-frame clones and misses some; the assay was immunoSEQ multiplex PCR. The sample records 600,000 to 750,000 clones, less than 95% being singletons. V was trimmed by 1 base and J by 9 bases, leaving 6 bases between them. The CDR3 loop spans 11 amino acids. Per the germline V gene, CDR1 is MGHRA and CDR2 is YSYEKL. The sequence came from a man aged 18 to 30 in good health. Some clones in this sample may be carry-over from other donors' samples. Specimen: memory CD8+ T cells from PBMCs. The subset: CD45RO+ cells pooled with CCR7-negative TemRA cells. V and J are TRBV4-1 and TRBJ1-2; a possible D gene is TRBD1 (5 bases). The CDR3 bases are TGCGCCAGCAGCCAAGGGGGGAGCTACACCTTC. It translates to CASSQGGSYTF.